This T cell receptor beta chain was identified in a study of control samples from healthy donors and cancer patients. This CDR3 is built from 13 residues. Repertoires were generated with immunoSEQ multiplex PCR, while TCRdb's copy carries only in-frame clones and drops some. Of 150,000 to 200,000 clones detected, around nine tenths appear once; the ten largest clones hold roughly 1.7%. The sequence was obtained from a man in his late teens or twenties in good health. The sequencing input was blood. The chain recombines TRBV21-1 with TRBJ2-7; the D segment call TRBD2 is taken from the table without a DNA check. TRBV21-1 is a pseudogene segment. The CDR3 loop reads CAQGRGSSYEQYF. As DNA, the CDR3 is TGTGCCCAAGGGAGGGGCAGCTCCTACGAGCAGTACTTC.